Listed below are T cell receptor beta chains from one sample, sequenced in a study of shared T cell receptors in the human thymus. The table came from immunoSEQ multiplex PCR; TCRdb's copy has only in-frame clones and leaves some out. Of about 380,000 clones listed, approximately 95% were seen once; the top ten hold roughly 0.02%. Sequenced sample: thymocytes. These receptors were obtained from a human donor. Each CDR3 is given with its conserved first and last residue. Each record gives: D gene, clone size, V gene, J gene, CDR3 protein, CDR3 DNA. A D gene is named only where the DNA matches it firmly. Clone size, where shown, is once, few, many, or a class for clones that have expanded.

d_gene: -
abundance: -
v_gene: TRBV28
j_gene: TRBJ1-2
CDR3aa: CATQVLLNYGYTF
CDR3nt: TGTGCCACGCAGGTTCTTCTTAACTATGGCTACACCTTC

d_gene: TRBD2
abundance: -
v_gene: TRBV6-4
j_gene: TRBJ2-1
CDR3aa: CASSEGTSGSGNEQFF
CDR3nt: TGTGCCAGCAGCGAAGGGACTAGCGGGAGTGGGAATGAGCAGTTCTTC

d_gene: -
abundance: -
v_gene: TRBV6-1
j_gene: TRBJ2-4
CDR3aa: CASSEVRGDWAKNIQYF
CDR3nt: TGTGCCAGCAGTGAGGTCAGGGGCGATTGGGCCAAAAACATTCAGTACTTC

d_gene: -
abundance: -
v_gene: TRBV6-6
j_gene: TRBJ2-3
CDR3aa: CASSGRRADTQYF
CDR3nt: TGTGCCAGCAGTGGAAGGAGGGCCGATACGCAGTATTTT

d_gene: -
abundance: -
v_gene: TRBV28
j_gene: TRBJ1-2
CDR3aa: CASSFRGGLSYGYTF
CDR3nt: TGTGCCAGCAGTTTTCGGGGGGGGCTCAGCTATGGCTACACCTTC

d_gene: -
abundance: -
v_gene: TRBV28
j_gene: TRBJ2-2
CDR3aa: CASSLTVPNTGELFF
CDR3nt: TGTGCCAGCAGTTTGACGGTCCCTAACACCGGGGAGCTGTTTTTT

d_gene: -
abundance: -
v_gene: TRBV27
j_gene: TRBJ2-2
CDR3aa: CASSPITGELFF
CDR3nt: TGTGCCAGCAGTCCGATCACCGGGGAGCTGTTTTTT

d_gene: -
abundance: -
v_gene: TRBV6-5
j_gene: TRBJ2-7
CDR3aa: CASSEGNRAYEQYF
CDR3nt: TGTGCCAGCAGTGAAGGGAACAGGGCCTACGAGCAGTACTTC

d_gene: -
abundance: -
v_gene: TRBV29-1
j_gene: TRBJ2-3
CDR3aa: CSVEGTTDTQYF
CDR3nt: TGCAGCGTTGAAGGGACTACAGATACGCAGTATTTT

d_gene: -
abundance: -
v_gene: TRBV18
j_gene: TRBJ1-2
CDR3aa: CASSPPWGGDGYTF
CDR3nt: TGTGCCAGCTCACCACCGTGGGGTGGCGATGGCTACACCTTC

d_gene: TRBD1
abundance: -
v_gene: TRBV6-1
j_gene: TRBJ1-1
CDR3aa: CASRRGQGANPEAFF
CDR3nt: TGTGCCAGCAGGAGGGGGCAGGGGGCGAATCCTGAAGCTTTCTTT

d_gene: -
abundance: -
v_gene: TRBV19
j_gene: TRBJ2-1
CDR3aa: CASSEVSSSYNEQFF
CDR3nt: TGTGCCAGTAGTGAGGTGTCTAGCTCCTACAATGAGCAGTTCTTC

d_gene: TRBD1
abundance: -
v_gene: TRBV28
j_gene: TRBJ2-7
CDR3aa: CASRPRTGSAYEQYF
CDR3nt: TGTGCCAGCAGACCGCGGACAGGGTCCGCCTACGAGCAGTACTTC

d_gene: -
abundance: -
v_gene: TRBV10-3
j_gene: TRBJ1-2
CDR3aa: CRGRTRGSYTF
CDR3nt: TGTCGGGGGCGGACCCGGGGAAGCTACACCTTC

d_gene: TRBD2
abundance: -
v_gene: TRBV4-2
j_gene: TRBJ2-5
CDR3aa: CASSRGTSGSVGETQYF
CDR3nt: TGTGCCAGCAGCCGAGGGACTAGCGGGAGTGTCGGAGAGACCCAGTACTTC

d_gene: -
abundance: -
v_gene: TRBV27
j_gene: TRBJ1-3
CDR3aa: CASSLGAAGNTIYF
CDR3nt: TGTGCCAGCAGTTTAGGGGCCGCTGGAAACACCATATATTTT

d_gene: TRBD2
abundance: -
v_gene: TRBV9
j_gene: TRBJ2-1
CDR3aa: CASSVVAGGGTGEQFF
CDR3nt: TGTGCCAGCAGCGTAGTCGCGGGAGGAGGTACTGGTGAGCAGTTCTTC

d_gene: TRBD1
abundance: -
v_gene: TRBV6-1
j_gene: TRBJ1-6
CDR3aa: CASSEADRGRNSPLHF
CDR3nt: TGTGCCAGCAGTGAAGCCGACAGGGGGCGAAATTCACCCCTCCACTTT

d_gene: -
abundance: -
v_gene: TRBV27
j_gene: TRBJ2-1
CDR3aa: CASVAPLRYNEQFF
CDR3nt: TGTGCCAGCGTAGCGCCCCTAAGATACAATGAGCAGTTCTTC

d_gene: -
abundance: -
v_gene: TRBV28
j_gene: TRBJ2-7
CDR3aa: CASQGAAPYEQYF
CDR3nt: TGTGCCAGCCAGGGAGCCGCGCCCTACGAGCAGTACTTC

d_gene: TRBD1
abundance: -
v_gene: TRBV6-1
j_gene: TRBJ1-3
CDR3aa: CASSTRDRIGNTIYF
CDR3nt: TGTGCCAGCAGTACCCGGGACAGAATAGGAAACACCATATATTTT

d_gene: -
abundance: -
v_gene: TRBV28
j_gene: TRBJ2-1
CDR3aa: CASSGAPGGNEQFF
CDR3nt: TGTGCCAGCAGCGGGGCGCCGGGTGGGAATGAGCAGTTCTTC

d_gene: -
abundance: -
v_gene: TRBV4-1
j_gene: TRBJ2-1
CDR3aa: CASSQGSGQPSYNEQFF
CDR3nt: TGCGCCAGCAGCCAAGGTTCGGGCCAGCCCTCCTACAATGAGCAGTTCTTC

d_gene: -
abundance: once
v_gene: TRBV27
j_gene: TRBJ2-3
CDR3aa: CASSPSGQGPDTDTQYF
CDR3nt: TGTGCCAGCAGTCCGTCAGGACAAGGCCCTGACACAGATACGCAGTATTTT

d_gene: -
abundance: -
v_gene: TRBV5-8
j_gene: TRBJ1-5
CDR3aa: CASSLGKRENSNQPQHF
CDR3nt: TGTGCCAGCAGCTTAGGTAAGAGGGAAAATAGCAATCAGCCCCAGCATTTT

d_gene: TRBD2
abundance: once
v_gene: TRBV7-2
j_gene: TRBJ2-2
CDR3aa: CASSFLPGLAGQRGELFF
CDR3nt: TGTGCCAGCAGCTTTCTACCCGGACTAGCGGGACAGCGCGGGGAGCTGTTTTTT

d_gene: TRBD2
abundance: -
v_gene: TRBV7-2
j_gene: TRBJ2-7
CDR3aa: CASSPIAPGLEIHEQYF
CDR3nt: TGTGCCAGCAGCCCAATTGCTCCGGGACTAGAAATTCACGAGCAGTACTTC

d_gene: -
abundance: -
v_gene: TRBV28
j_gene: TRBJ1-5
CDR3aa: CASSPAKQNQPQHF
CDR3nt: TGTGCCAGCAGTCCAGCAAAACAAAATCAGCCCCAGCATTTT

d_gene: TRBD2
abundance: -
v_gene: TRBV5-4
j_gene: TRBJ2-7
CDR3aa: CASSLARLAGDPTYEQYF
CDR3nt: TGTGCCAGCAGCTTGGCGCGCCTAGCGGGAGACCCTACCTACGAGCAGTACTTC

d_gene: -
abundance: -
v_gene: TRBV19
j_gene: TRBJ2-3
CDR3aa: CASSIHSTWRDTDTQYF
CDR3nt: TGTGCCAGTAGTATCCATTCTACGTGGCGGGACACAGATACGCAGTATTTT

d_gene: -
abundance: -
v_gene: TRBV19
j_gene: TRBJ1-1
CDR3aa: CASSPDGLKGTEAFF
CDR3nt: TGTGCCAGTTCCCCCGACGGTTTGAAAGGAACTGAAGCTTTCTTT

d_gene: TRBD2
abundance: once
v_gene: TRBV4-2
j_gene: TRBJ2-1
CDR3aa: CASSQGSGGRGAYNEQFF
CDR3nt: TGTGCCAGCAGCCAAGGATCAGGCGGGAGAGGGGCCTACAATGAGCAGTTCTTC

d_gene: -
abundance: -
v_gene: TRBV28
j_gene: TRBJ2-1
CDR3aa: CASSLVRDGGNEQFF
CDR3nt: TGTGCCAGCAGTTTAGTGCGGGACGGAGGTAATGAGCAGTTCTTC

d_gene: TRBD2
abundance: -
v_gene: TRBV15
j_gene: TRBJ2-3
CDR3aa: CATSRDLREALSTDTQYF
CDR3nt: TGTGCCACCAGCAGAGATCTGCGGGAGGCCCTTAGCACAGATACGCAGTATTTT

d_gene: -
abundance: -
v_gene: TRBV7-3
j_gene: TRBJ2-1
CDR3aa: CASSSWRGTYNEQFF
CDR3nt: TGTGCCAGCAGCTCCTGGAGGGGAACATACAATGAGCAGTTCTTC

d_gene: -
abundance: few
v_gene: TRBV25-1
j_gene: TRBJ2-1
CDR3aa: CASSTVEQFF
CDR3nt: TGTGCCAGCAGTACTGTAGAGCAGTTCTTC

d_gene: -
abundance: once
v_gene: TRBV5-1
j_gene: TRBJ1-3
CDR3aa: CASSPRDNGNTIYF
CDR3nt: TGCGCCAGCAGCCCCCGGGACAATGGAAACACCATATATTTT

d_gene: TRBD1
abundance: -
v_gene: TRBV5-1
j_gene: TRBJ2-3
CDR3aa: CASSLGQGAADTQYF
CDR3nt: TGCGCCAGCAGCTTGGGACAGGGGGCTGCAGATACGCAGTATTTT

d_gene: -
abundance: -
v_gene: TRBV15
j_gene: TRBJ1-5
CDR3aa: CATSRAERGGGNQPQHF
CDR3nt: TGTGCCACCAGCAGAGCTGAGAGGGGAGGGGGCAATCAGCCCCAGCATTTT

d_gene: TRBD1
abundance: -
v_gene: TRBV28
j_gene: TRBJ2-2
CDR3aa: CASSLRDSRAGELFF
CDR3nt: TGTGCCAGCAGTTTGAGGGACAGTCGGGCCGGGGAGCTGTTTTTT

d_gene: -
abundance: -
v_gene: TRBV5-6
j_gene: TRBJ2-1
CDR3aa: CASSPTRQAYHNEQFF
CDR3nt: TGTGCCAGCAGCCCAACGAGACAGGCGTATCACAATGAGCAGTTCTTC

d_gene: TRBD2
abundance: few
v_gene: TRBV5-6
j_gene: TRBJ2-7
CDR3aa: CAVLRGGPSRQYF
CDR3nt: TGTGCCGTACTACGGGGGGGTCCCTCGAGGCAGTACTTC

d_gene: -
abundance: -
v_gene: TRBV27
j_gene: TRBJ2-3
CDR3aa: CASSLEGMDAQYF
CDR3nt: TGTGCCAGCAGTTTAGAGGGGATGGATGCGCAGTATTTT

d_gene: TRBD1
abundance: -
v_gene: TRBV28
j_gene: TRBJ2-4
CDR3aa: CASRSDRGAFKGIQYF
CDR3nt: TGTGCCAGCAGATCGGACAGGGGGGCCTTTAAGGGCATTCAGTACTTC

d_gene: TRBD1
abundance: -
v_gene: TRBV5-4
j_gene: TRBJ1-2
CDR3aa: CASSHDRGDGYTF
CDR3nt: TGTGCCAGCAGCCATGACAGGGGAGATGGCTACACCTTC

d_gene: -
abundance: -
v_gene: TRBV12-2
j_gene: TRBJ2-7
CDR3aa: CASRLGMRQAYEQYF
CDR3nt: TGTGCAAGTCGCTTAGGGATGAGACAGGCCTACGAGCAGTACTTC

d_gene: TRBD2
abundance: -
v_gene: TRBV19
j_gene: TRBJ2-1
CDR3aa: CASSTTGSRLAGGPCNEQFF
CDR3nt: TGTGCCAGTAGTACGACAGGATCTCGACTAGCGGGAGGGCCCTGCAATGAGCAGTTCTTC

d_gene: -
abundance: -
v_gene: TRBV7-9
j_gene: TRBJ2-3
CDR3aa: CASSRTPLQGISNTQYF
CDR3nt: TGTGCCAGCAGCCGAACTCCTCTCCAGGGGATTAGCAATACGCAGTATTTT

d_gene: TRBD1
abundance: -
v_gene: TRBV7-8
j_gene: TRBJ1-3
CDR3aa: CASSLGNTGQGLLSGNTIYF
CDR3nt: TGTGCCAGCAGCTTAGGCAATACGGGACAGGGCCTGCTCTCTGGAAACACCATATATTTT